The clone carrying this TCR beta chain has only one observation. Its antigen is currently unknown. Repertoires were generated with immunoSEQ multiplex PCR, while TCRdb's copy carries only in-frame clones and drops some. The sample records around 150,000 clones, about nine tenths being singletons. CDR3 length: 16 residues. V was clipped by 0 bases and J by 5 bases, with 16 bases between them. Germline V gene data show CDR1 as KGHSH and CDR2 as LQKENI. This entry belongs to a study of OX40 agonist ivuxolimab in advanced cancers. Study at large: People in dose escalation had one of these cancers: hepatocellular carcinoma, melanoma, renal cell or head and neck cancer. The study, taken as a whole, reports: In the expanded peripheral T cells, antigen specificity was never determined. Averaged across samples, CD8+ T cells carried more expanded clones than CD4+ did.

This sequence originates from an adult with an advanced solid tumor such as melanoma, head and neck, liver or kidney cancer. The gene calls are TRBV18 and TRBJ2-5; possibly TRBD2 for D (6 bases). The material was CD4+ or CD8+ T cells sorted from blood, obtained in a trial of the OX40 agonist ivuxolimab. In nucleotides, the CDR3 is TGTGCCAGCTCACCACCGGGCAGTGGGGGGATGGAGACCCAGTACTTC. Translated, it gives CASSPPGSGGMETQYF.